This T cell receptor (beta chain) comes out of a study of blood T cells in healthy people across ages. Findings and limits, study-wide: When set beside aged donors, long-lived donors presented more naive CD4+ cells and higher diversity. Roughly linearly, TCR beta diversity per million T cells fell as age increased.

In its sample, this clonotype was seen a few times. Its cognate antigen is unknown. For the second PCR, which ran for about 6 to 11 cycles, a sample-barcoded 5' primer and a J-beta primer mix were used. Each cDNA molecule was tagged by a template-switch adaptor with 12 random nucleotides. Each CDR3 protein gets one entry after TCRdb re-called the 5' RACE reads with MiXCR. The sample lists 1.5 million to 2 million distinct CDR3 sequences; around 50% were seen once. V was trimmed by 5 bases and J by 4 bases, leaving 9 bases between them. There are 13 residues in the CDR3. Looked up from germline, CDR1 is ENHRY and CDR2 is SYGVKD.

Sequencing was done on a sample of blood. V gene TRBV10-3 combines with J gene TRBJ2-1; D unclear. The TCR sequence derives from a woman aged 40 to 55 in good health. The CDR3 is CAISTQTYNEQFF. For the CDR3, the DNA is TGTGCCATCAGTACGCAGACGTACAATGAGCAGTTCTTC.